This T cell receptor (beta chain) was captured in a study of Graves' ophthalmopathy and Graves' hyperthyroidism (dated by TCRdb to 2016 to 2019). Some background on the complete study: Peripheral blood was collected before any treatment was given, at the time of initial diagnosis. Once sampling was done, hyperthyroidism patients were given methimazole at a starting dose of 30 mg daily, while ophthalmopathy patients were given high-dose intravenous methylprednisolone. In about six hyperthyroidism patients, the T-cell repertoires found in thyroid tissue were compared with those found in blood. In total, 135 blood samples were TCR-sequenced: roughly 45 ophthalmopathy, about 75 hyperthyroidism and some 17 hyperthyroidism-to-ophthalmopathy patients. For independent validation, a separate cohort was made up of 18 hyperthyroidism patients plus 17 patients who later progressed from hyperthyroidism to ophthalmopathy. The study used signatures of the TCR beta repertoire to tell Graves' ophthalmopathy apart from Graves' hyperthyroidism and to predict which patients would progress to ophthalmopathy. To explore V-J signatures distinguishing ophthalmopathy from hyperthyroidism, a discovery set of about 99 patients (fewer than 45 ophthalmopathy, 57 stable hyperthyroidism) was enrolled. Overall results and qualifications from the work: Among expanded thyroid clonotypes with frequency above 0.001, most also showed up in blood, which suggests that blood repertoires may reflect the thyroid immune response. In validation, the model predicted ophthalmopathy progression with over 60% sensitivity and roughly 72% specificity; 12 predicted patients were CT-confirmed with GO in a median of 6.5 months. Sample size was not predetermined statistically, and investigators were not blinded to group allocation. In cross-validation, the 13-signature model distinguished ophthalmopathy from stable hyperthyroidism with approximately 90% sensitivity and approximately 81% specificity, while in the test set the corresponding values were approximately 79% and 70%.

Reading from cysteine to phenylalanine, the CDR3 counts 15 amino acids. The kept DNA is CDR3 alone, 45 bases in frame from the first base. The CDR1 and CDR2 encoded by the germline V gene (reference sequence) are SGHNT and YYREEE. For this chain, trimming is 4 bases at the V end and 5 bases at the J end, and the number of junction bases without a gene match is 8. Patients with ophthalmopathy had moderately to severely active disease, with a Clinical Activity Score of 3 or more, a NOSPECS grade of 4 or more, and a disease duration of less than 3 months. Patients were excluded if they had other autoimmune diseases, uncontrolled infections, pregnancy or lactation. Clinical symptoms, serum thyroxine, TRAb, thyroid ultrasound and orbital computed tomography formed the basis of the diagnosis. Using Ficoll-Paque density gradient centrifugation, PBMCs were isolated from about 9.4 ml of fresh peripheral blood. Total RNA was extracted using Trizol reagent, and RNA quality was checked on an Agilent 2100 Bioanalyzer.

Details on this clonotype: This clone's antigen is unknown. Base qualities are missing; no much larger clone stands one base away.

For repertoire sequencing, the TCR beta CDR3 regions were amplified from RNA transcripts. The first round of RT-PCR was done with HTBI primers and the Qiagen OneStep RT-PCR kit, and was followed by a second round of multiplex PCR, then size selection and purification. Libraries were sequenced on an Illumina HiSeq2000 using paired-end 100 bp reads. Processing in the source paper ran as follows. SOAPnuke was used to process the reads, throwing out any read that had adapters, had uncalled bases, had a mean Phred below 15, or lacked an exact constant-primer or identifier match. COPE v1.2.5 was used to merge high-quality paired reads. Clonotypes were defined as unique nucleotide sequences and were aligned to IMGT TRB V, D and J references using MiTCR v1.1. Only V-J combinations with frequency above 0.0001 were analysed, covering around 99% of repertoires. For each V-J combination, a TCR clonal expansion and chaos score was defined as F50 clonal expansion divided by the chaos observed in the TCRdist matrix. Welch's t-statistics and random forest were used to reduce features to 13 V-J combinations, which were fed into a naive Bayes classifier. The similarity between thyroid and blood repertoires was quantified using the Morisita-Horn index. Clones were called with MiXCR by TCRdb after fastp trimmed the public reads at Q25, and only in-frame beta chains were retained. Each record represents a unique CDR3 protein, reported with the most common genes and DNA among its rows. For this entry, the V and J calls and clone size follow TCRdb and not the study's own pipeline. This sample has approximately 640,000 distinct CDR3 sequences in its table, and 35% to 45% of those were observed once. Over 2.5% of the sample goes to the ten largest clones.

This chain is built from TRBV5-4 and TRBJ2-2; TRBD1 agrees with 7 junctional bases. The TCR was taken from an adult man with Graves' ophthalmopathy. Sequenced material: peripheral blood. The CDR3 corresponds to CASSQTGSRTGELFF. The DNA is TGTGCCAGCAGCCAGACAGGGTCCCGGACCGGGGAGCTGTTTTTT.